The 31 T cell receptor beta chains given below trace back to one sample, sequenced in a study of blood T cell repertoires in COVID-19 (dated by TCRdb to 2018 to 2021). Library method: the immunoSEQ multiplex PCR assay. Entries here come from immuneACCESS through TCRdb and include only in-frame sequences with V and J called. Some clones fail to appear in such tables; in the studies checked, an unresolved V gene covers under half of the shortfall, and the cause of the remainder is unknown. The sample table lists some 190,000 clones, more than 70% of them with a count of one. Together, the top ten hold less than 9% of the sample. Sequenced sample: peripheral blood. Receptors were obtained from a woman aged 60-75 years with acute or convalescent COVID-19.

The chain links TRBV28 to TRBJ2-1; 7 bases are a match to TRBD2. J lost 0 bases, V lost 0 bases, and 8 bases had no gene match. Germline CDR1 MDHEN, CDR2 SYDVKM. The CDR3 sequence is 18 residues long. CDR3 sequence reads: CASSLWILGGSSYNEQFF. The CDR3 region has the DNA TGTGCCAGCAGTTTATGGATACTAGGCGGGAGCTCCTACAATGAGCAGTTCTTC.

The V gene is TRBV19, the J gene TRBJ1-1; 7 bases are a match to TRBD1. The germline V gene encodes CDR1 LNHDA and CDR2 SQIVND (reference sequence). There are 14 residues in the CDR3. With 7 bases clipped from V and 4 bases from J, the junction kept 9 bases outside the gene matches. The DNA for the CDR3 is TGTGCCAGTACTGAGACAGGGAGAGGCACTGAAGCTTTCTTT. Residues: CASTETGRGTEAFF.

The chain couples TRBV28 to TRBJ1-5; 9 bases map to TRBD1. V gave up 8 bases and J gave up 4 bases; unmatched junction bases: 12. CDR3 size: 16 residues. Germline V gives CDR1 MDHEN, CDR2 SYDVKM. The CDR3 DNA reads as TGTGCCAGCGAAAAGCGCGGGACAGGGTCGAATCAGCCCCAGCATTTT. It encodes CASEKRGTGSNQPQHF.

CDR3 sequence: CSVSTSALYNEQFF. CDR3 nucleotides: TGCAGCGTTTCAACTAGCGCCCTATACAATGAGCAGTTCTTC. The chain employs TRBV29-1 and TRBJ2-1, with 7 nucleotides matching TRBD2. CDR1 is SQVTM and CDR2 is ANQGSEA in the germline V gene. V dropped 5 bases and J dropped 4; count of bases not matched to a gene: 8. The length of the CDR3 is 14 residues.

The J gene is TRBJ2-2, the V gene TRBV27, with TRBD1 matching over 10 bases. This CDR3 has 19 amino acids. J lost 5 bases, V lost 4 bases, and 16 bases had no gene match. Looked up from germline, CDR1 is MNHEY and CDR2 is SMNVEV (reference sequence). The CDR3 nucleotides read TGTGCCAGCAGTTCCCCTAGTCGACAGGGGGCAAAAAGAACCGGGGAGCTGTTTTTT. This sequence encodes CASSSPSRQGAKRTGELFF.

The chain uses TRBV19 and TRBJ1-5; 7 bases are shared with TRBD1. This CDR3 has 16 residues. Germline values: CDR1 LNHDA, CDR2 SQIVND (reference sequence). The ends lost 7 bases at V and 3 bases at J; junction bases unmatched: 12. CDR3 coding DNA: TGTGCCAGTAAGAGAACAGGGGAAGGGGTCAATCAGCCCCAGCATTTT. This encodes CASKRTGEGVNQPQHF.

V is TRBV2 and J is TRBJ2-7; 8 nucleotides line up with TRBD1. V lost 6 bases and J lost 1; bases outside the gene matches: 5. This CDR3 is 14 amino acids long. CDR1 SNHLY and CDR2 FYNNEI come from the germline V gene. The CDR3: CASRDRAPSYEQYV. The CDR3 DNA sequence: TGTGCCAGCAGGGACAGGGCCCCTTCCTACGAGCAGTACGTC.

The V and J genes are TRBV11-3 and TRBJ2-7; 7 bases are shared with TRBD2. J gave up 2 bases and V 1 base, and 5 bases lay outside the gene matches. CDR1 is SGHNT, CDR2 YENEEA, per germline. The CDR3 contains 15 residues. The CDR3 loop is CASSLVPAGTYEQYV. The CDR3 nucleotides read TGTGCCAGCAGCTTAGTTCCAGCGGGAACCTACGAGCAGTACGTC.

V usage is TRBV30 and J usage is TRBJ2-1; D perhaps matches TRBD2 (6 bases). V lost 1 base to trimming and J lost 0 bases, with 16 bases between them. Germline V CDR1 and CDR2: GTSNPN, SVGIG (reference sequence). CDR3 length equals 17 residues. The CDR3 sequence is CAWSDSQRVSSYNEQFF. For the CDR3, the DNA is TGTGCCTGGAGTGACTCTCAGCGGGTTAGCTCCTACAATGAGCAGTTCTTC.

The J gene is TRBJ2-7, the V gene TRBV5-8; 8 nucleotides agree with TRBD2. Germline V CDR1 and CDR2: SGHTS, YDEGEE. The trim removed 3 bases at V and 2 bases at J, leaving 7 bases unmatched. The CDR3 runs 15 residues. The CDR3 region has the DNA TGTGCCAGCAGCTCGTTGGCGGGAGGCACCTACGAGCAGTACGTC. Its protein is CASSSLAGGTYEQYV.

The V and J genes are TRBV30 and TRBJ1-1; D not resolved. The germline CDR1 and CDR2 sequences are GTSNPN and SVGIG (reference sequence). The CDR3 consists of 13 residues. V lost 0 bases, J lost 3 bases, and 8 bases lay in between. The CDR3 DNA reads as TGTGCCTGGAGTGTACAAGTCCACACTGAAGCTTTCTTT. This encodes CAWSVQVHTEAFF.

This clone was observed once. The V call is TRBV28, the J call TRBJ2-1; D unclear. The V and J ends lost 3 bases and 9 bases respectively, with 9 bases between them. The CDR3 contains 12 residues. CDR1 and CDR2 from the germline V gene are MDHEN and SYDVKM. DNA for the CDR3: TGTGCCAGCAGTTTTGTGGTTAGTGAGCAGTTCTTC. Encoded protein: CASSFVVSEQFF.

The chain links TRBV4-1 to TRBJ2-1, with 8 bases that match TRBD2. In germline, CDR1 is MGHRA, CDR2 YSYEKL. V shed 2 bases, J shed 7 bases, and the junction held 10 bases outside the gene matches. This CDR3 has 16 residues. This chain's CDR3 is CASSQFGRASRNEQFF. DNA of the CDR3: TGCGCCAGCAGCCAATTCGGGAGGGCCTCGAGGAATGAGCAGTTCTTC.

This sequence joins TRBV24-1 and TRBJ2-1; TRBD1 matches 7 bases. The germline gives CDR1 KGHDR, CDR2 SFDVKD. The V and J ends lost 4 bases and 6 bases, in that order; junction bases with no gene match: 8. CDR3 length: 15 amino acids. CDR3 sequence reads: CATSDPSEGANEQFF. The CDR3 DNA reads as TGTGCCACCAGTGACCCCTCCGAGGGGGCCAATGAGCAGTTCTTC.

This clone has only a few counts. CDR3 protein: CASSRGVGRGQPQHF. CDR3 nucleotides: TGTGCCAGCTCCCGCGGGGTCGGACGGGGTCAGCCCCAGCATTTT. The V and J genes are TRBV18 and TRBJ1-5; unclear D gene. The CDR3 loop spans 15 amino acids. Trimming removed 6 bases from V and 6 bases from J, with 18 bases in between. Germline V gene data show CDR1 as KGHSH and CDR2 as LQKENI.

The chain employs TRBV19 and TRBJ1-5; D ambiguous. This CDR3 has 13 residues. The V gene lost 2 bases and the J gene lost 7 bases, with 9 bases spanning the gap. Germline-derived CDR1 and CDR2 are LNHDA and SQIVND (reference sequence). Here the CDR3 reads CASSIRLKQPQHF. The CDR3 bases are TGTGCCAGTAGTATAAGACTCAAGCAGCCCCAGCATTTT. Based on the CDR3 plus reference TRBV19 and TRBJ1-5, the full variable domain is DGGITQSPKYLFRKEGQNVTLSCEQNLNHDAMYWYRQDPGQGLRLIYYSQIVNDFQKGDIAEGYSVSREKKESFPLTVTSAQKNPTAFYLCASSIRLKQPQHFGDGTRLSIL.

The CDR3 spells CASSLGRAGEVYTQYF. CDR3 in DNA: TGTGCCAGCAGCTTGGGTAGAGCGGGAGAGGTATATACGCAGTATTTT. The J gene is TRBJ2-3, the V gene TRBV7-8; TRBD2 matches at 8 bases. This CDR3 contains 16 residues. V was clipped by 3 bases and J by 7 bases; unmatched bases: 12. Germline-derived CDR1 and CDR2 are SGHVS and FQNEAQ.

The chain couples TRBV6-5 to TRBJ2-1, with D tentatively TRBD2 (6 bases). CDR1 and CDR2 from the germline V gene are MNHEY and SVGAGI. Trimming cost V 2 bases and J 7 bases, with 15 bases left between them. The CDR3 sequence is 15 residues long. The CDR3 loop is CASSYASVAGNEQFF. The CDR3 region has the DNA TGTGCCAGCAGTTACGCTAGCGTCGCTGGGAATGAGCAGTTCTTC.

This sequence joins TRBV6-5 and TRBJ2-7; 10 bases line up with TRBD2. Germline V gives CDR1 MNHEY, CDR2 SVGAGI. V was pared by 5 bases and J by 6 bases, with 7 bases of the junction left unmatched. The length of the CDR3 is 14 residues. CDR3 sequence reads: CASSPSGRQSEQYV. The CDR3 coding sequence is TGTGCCAGCAGTCCTAGCGGGAGACAAAGCGAGCAGTACGTC.

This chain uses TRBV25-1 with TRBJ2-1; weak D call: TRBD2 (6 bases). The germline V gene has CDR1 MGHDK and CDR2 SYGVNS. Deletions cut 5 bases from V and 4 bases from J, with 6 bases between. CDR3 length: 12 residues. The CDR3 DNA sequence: TGTGCCAGCAGTCTAGCGTACAATGAGCAGTTCTTC. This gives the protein CASSLAYNEQFF. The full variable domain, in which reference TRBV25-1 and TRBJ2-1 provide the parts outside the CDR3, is EADIYQTPRYLVIGTGKKITLECSQTMGHDKMYWYQQDPGMELHLIHYSYGVNSTEKGDLSSESTVSRIRTEHFPLTLESARPSHTSQYLCASSLAYNEQFFGPGTRLTVL.

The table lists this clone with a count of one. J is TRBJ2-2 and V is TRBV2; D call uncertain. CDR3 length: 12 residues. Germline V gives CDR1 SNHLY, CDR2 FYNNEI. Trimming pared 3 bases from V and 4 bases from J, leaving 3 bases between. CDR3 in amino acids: CASSEATGELFF. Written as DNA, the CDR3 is TGTGCCAGCAGTGAGGCCACCGGGGAGCTGTTTTTT.

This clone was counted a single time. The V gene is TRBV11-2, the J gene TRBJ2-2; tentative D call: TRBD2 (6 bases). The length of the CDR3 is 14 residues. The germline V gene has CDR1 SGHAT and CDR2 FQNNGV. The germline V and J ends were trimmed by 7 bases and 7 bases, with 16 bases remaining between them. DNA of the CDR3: TGTGCCAGCACTACTGGGACTTTCGGCGGGGAGCTGTTTTTT. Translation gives CASTTGTFGGELFF.

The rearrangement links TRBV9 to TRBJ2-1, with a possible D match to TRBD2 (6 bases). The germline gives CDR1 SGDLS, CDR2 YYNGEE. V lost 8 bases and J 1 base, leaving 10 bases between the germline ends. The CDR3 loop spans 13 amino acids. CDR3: CASGAGSYNEQFF. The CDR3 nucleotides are TGTGCCAGTGGGGCGGGGTCCTACAATGAGCAGTTCTTC.

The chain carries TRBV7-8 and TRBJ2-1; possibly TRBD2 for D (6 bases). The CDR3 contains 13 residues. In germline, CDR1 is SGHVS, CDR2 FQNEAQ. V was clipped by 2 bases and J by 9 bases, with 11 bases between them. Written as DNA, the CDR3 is TGTGCCAGCAGCTTACCTGCCGGGGGTGAGCAGTTCTTC. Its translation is CASSLPAGGEQFF.

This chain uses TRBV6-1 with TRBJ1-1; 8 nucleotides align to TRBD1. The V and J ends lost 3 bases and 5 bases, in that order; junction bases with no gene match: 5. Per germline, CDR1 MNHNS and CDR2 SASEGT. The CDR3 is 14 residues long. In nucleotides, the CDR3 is TGTGCCAGCAGTGACAGGGGGCGAGGGACTGAAGCTTTCTTT. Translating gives CASSDRGRGTEAFF.

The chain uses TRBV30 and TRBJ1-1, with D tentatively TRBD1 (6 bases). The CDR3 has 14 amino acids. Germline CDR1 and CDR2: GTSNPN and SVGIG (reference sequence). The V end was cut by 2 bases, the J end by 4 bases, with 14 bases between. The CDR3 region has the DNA TGTGCCTGGAGTAAACAGGGTAGAAGCACTGAAGCTTTCTTT. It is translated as CAWSKQGRSTEAFF.

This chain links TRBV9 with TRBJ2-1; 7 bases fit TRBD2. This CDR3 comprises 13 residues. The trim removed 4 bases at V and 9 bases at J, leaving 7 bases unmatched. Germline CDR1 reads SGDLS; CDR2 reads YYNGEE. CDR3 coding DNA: TGTGCCAGCAGCCGGACTAGTGAGGGTGAGCAGTTCTTC. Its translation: CASSRTSEGEQFF. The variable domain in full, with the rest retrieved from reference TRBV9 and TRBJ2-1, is DSGVTQTPKHLITATGQRVTLRCSPRSGDLSVYWYQQSLDQGLQFLIQYYNGEERAKGNILERFSAQQFPDLHSELNLSSLELGDSALYFCASSRTSEGEQFFGPGTRLTVL.

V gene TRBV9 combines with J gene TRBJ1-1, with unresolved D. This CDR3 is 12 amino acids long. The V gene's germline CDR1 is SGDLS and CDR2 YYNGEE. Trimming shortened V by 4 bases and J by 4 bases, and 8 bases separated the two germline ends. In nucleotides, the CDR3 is TGTGCCAGCAGCTCGTCTTTCACTGAAGCTTTCTTT. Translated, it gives CASSSSFTEAFF.

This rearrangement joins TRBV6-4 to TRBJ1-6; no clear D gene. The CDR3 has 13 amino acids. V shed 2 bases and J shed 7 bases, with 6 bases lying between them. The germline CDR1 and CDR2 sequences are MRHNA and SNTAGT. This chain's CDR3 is CASSDGRNSPLHF. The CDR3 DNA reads TGTGCCAGCAGTGACGGCAGGAATTCACCCCTCCACTTT.

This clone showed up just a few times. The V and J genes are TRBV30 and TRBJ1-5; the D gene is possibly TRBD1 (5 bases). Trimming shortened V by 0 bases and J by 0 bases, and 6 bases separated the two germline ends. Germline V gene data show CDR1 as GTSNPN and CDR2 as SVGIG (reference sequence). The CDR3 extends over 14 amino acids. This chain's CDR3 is CAWSVGHSNQPQHF. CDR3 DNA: TGTGCCTGGAGTGTAGGACATAGCAATCAGCCCCAGCATTTT. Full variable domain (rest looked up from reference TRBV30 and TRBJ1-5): SQTIHQWPATLVQPVGSPLSLECTVEGTSNPNLYWYRQAAGRGLQLLFYSVGIGQISSEVPQNLSASRPQDRQFILSSKKLLLSDSGFYLCAWSVGHSNQPQHFGDGTRLSIL.

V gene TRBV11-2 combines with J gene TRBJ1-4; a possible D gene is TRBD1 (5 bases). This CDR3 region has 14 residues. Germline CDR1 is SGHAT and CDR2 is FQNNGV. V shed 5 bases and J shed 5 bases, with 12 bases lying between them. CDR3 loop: CASSTGGGNEKLFF. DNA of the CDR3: TGTGCCAGCAGCACCGGGGGGGGGAATGAAAAACTGTTTTTT.